Below, 17 T cell receptor beta chains from the same sample are listed, as sequenced in a study of blood T cell repertoires in COVID-19. Data came from immunoSEQ multiplex PCR; TCRdb stores just in-frame clones and leaves some out. The sample lists about 430,000 clones, 88% occurring once. Sequencing used PBMCs or T cells enriched from blood (not recorded which). The receptor source for this set is a woman in her 30s with acute COVID-19.

Of note for this clone: Additional DNA sequences in this sample encode the identical CDR3. The CDR3 reads CATSDPSSYEQYF. CDR3 nucleotides: TGTGCCACCAGTGACCCGAGCTCCTACGAGCAGTACTTC. The chain couples TRBV24-1 to TRBJ2-7, with D hard to call. Germline CDR1 and CDR2: KGHDR and SFDVKD. Trimming stripped 4 bases from V and 0 bases from J, with 6 bases between. This CDR3 spans 13 amino acids.

In DNA, the CDR3 is TGCAGCGTGGGATACAGGACCAGAGGCTACACCTTC. This sequence encodes CSVGYRTRGYTF. The gene calls are TRBV29-1 and TRBJ1-2; maybe TRBD1 (5 bases). CDR3 length: 12 amino acids. V lost 6 bases and J lost 8, with 16 bases in between. CDR1 and CDR2 (germline): SQVTM, ANQGSEA.

The chain couples TRBV9 to TRBJ1-2, with a possible D match to TRBD1 (5 bases). Germline V lookup: CDR1 SGDLS, CDR2 YYNGEE. There are 16 residues in the CDR3. Deletions cut 1 base from V and 3 bases from J, with 16 bases between. This chain's CDR3 is CASSVTSGGADYGYTF. The CDR3 nucleotides read TGTGCCAGCAGCGTAACCTCGGGCGGGGCGGACTATGGCTACACCTTC.

The chain uses TRBV10-1 and TRBJ1-2, with D uncertain. CDR1 and CDR2 (germline): WNHNN, SYGVQD (reference sequence). The CDR3 contains 13 residues. Trimming left V 1 base short and J 2 bases short, with 5 bases between. The CDR3 here is CASSEFRNYGYTF. CDR3 DNA sequence: TGCGCCAGCAGTGAGTTCAGAAACTATGGCTACACCTTC.

The chain combines TRBV27 with TRBJ1-4, with D possibly TRBD1 on 6 matching bases. This CDR3 is 15 amino acids long. Germline V CDR1 and CDR2: MNHEY, SMNVEV (reference sequence). V lost 6 bases and J 1 base, leaving 12 bases between the germline ends. CDR3 nucleotides: TGTGCCAGCAGCCAAAACAGGGTAACTAATGAAAAACTGTTTTTT. This gives the protein CASSQNRVTNEKLFF.

The chain combines TRBV18 with TRBJ1-6, with unresolved D. This CDR3 has 19 amino acids. Germline V gene lookup returns CDR1 KGHSH and CDR2 LQKENI. V lost 1 base and J lost 0, with 16 bases in between. The CDR3 region is CASSPRGNQGSSYNSPLHF. The CDR3 nucleotides read TGTGCCAGCTCACCACGGGGAAACCAAGGGAGCTCCTATAATTCACCCCTCCACTTT.

The CDR3 nucleotides read TGTGCTAGTGGTTTGGCCCAGAAGACAGAGCAGAACACTGAAGCTTTCTTT. Protein product: CASGLAQKTEQNTEAFF. The chain has TRBV12-5 and TRBJ1-1; D possibly corresponds to TRBD1 (5 bases). This CDR3 spans 17 amino acids. Germline CDR1 LGHNT, CDR2 FRNRAP. Trimming pared 1 base from V and 1 base from J, leaving 16 bases between.

This rearrangement joins TRBV24-1 to TRBJ2-3; D is perhaps TRBD1 (7 bases). Germline loops: CDR1 KGHDR, CDR2 SFDVKD. V lost 6 bases, J lost 4 bases, and 22 bases lay in between. This CDR3 contains 17 residues. The CDR3 DNA follows: TGTGCCACCAGTACCTCTACCGGGGGCAGGGGGGCAGATACGCAGTATTTT. Translated, it gives CATSTSTGGRGADTQYF.

The chain has TRBV4-2 and TRBJ2-1; a possible D gene is TRBD1 (6 bases). Trimming shortened V by 4 bases and J by 9 bases, and 13 bases separated the two germline ends. The CDR3 loop spans 13 amino acids. CDR1 and CDR2 from the germline V gene are LGHNA and YNFKEQ. In nucleotides, the CDR3 is TGTGCCAGCAGCCGGACACAGGGTGGTGAGCAGTTCTTC. It encodes CASSRTQGGEQFF.

The genes are TRBV2 and TRBJ1-5; 9 bases are shared with TRBD1. Germline V lookup: CDR1 SNHLY, CDR2 FYNNEI. V lost 7 bases and J lost 4; bases outside the gene matches: 11. The CDR3 is 16 residues long. In nucleotides, the CDR3 is TGTGCCAGCACCCTCCATTCCGGGACAGGGAATCAGCCCCAGCATTTT. Translating gives CASTLHSGTGNQPQHF.

The rearrangement joins TRBV7-2 to TRBJ2-7, with 8 bases fitting TRBD2. In germline, CDR1 is SGHTA, CDR2 FQGNSA. The CDR3 runs to 17 residues. V lost 5 bases to trimming and J lost 4 bases; unmatched junction nucleotides: 16. The CDR3 protein is CASSRTGLSGGSYEQYF. In nucleotides, the CDR3 is TGTGCCAGCAGCCGGACGGGGTTGAGCGGGGGCTCTTACGAGCAGTACTTC.

This sequence joins TRBV7-3 and TRBJ1-1; D might be TRBD1 (6 bases). CDR3 size: 13 residues. Germline V gene sequence: CDR1 SGHTA, CDR2 FQGTGA. V shed 1 base and J shed 4 bases, with 7 bases lying between them. CDR3 residues: CASSLRTATEAFF. DNA for the CDR3: TGTGCCAGCAGCTTAAGGACAGCCACTGAAGCTTTCTTT. The entire variable domain, with the rest obtained from reference TRBV7-3 and TRBJ1-1, is as follows: GAGVSQTPSNKVTEKGKYVELRCDPISGHTALYWYRQSLGQGPEFLIYFQGTGAADDSGLPNDRFFAVRPEGSVSTLKIQRTERGDSAVYLCASSLRTATEAFFGQGTRLTVV.

The CDR3 DNA follows: TGTGCCAGCAGCCCTAGAATCCGAAGACAGGGGGCTGGCATAGCCCTCCACTTT. This translates into CASSPRIRRQGAGIALHF. The chain links TRBV6-2 or TRBV6-3 to TRBJ1-6, with 10 nucleotides matching TRBD1. Germline-derived CDR1 and CDR2 are MNHEY and SVGEGT. The CDR3 is made up of 18 amino acids. V dropped 6 bases and J dropped 14; count of bases not matched to a gene: 22.

The rearrangement uses TRBV4-1 and TRBJ1-2; the D gene is possibly TRBD1 (6 bases). V was trimmed by 1 base and J by 4 bases, leaving 10 bases between them. The CDR3 is 14 residues long. The germline V gene has CDR1 MGHRA and CDR2 YSYEKL. The CDR3 nucleotides read TGCGCCAGCAGCCAAGTCGGACAGTCCTATGGCTACACCTTC. Protein product: CASSQVGQSYGYTF.

The rearrangement links TRBV28 to TRBJ2-7; TRBD1 is a possible D gene (5 bases). Per the germline V gene, CDR1 is MDHEN and CDR2 is SYDVKM. The length of the CDR3 is 13 residues. V was shortened by 5 bases and J by 2 bases, with 10 bases between the two germline ends. In DNA, the CDR3 is TGTGCCAGCAGTCAGACAGCCACCTACGAGCAGTACTTC. It specifies CASSQTATYEQYF. Full variable domain (remainder filled in from reference TRBV28 and TRBJ2-7): DVKVTQSSRYLVKRTGEKVFLECVQDMDHENMFWYRQDPGLGLRLIYFSYDVKMKEKGDIPEGYSVSREKKERFSLILESASTNQTSMYLCASSQTATYEQYFGPGTRLTVT.

This chain joins TRBV27 and TRBJ1-1; D is ambiguous. CDR1 is MNHEY, CDR2 SMNVEV, per germline (reference sequence). The CDR3 consists of 12 residues. The CDR3: CVPGRMNTEAFF. CDR3 nucleotides: TGTGTCCCCGGGAGGATGAACACTGAAGCTTTCTTT.

The CDR3 reads CASSQERGQVYNEQFF. The CDR3 DNA is TGCGCCAGCAGCCAAGAGCGCGGACAGGTCTACAATGAGCAGTTCTTC. The chain carries TRBV4-1 and TRBJ2-1, with TRBD1 matching 7 bases. Unmatched junction bases numbered 5, after V lost 0 bases and J lost 3 bases. CDR1 and CDR2 (germline): MGHRA, YSYEKL. The CDR3 is 16 amino acids.